This TCR beta chain is from a study of blood T cell repertoires in COVID-19. The V gene's germline CDR1 is LNHDA and CDR2 SQIVND (reference sequence). V shed 3 bases and J shed 2 bases, with 13 bases lying between them. CDR3 length equals 15 residues. Methods used by the authors: Cell counts per sample came from amplifying reference gene primers. TCRdb's table, derived via immunoSEQ multiplex PCR, lists solely in-frame clones and lacks some. V, J and clone size are those of that table, while D and trimming were read from the DNA. The sample contains 180,000 or so clones, around 83% of which appear only once. This clone appeared a single time. Symptom resolution, clearance, or two negative PCRs marked the recovered donors of Cohort 3.

This receptor was taken from a man between 40 and 49 years old who had recovered from COVID-19. The chain combines TRBV19 with TRBJ2-5; D unclear. The sequenced sample was PBMCs or T cells enriched from blood (not recorded which). CDR3 region: CASSIAAQKQETQYF. DNA for the CDR3: TGTGCCAGTAGTATCGCAGCGCAAAAACAAGAGACCCAGTACTTC.